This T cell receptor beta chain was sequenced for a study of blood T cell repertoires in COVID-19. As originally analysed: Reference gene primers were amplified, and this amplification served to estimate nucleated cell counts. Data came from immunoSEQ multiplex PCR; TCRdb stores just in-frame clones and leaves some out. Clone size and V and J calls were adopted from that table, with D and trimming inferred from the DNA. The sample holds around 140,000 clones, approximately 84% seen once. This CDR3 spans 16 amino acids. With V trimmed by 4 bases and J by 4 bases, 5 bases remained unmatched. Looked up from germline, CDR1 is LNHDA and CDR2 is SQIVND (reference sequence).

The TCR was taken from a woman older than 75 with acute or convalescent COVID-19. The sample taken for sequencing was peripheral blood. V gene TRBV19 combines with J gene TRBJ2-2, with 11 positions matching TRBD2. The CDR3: CASSTPLAGGTGELFF. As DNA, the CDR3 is TGTGCCAGTAGTACCCCGCTAGCGGGGGGCACCGGGGAGCTGTTTTTT. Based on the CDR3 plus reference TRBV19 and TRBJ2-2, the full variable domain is DGGITQSPKYLFRKEGQNVTLSCEQNLNHDAMYWYRQDPGQGLRLIYYSQIVNDFQKGDIAEGYSVSREKKESFPLTVTSAQKNPTAFYLCASSTPLAGGTGELFFGEGSRLTVL.